The 5 T cell receptor beta chains below all came from one sample that was sequenced in a study of OX40 agonist ivuxolimab in advanced cancers. Produced via immunoSEQ multiplex PCR; TCRdb's table is partial and in-frame only. The sample shows approximately 12,000 clones, about 87% of them seen only once. The sample consisted of CD4+ or CD8+ T cells sorted from blood, taken in a trial of the OX40 agonist ivuxolimab. Receptor source: an adult with an advanced solid tumor such as melanoma, head and neck, liver or kidney cancer.

This clone came up once. This chain uses TRBV6-5 with TRBJ2-7; TRBD1 or TRBD2 may be the D gene (5 bases each). Germline V CDR1 and CDR2: MNHEY, SVGAGI. Trimming removed 0 bases from V and 4 bases from J, with 10 bases in between. This CDR3 region has 14 residues. CDR3 sequence (DNA): TGTGCCAGCAGTTACTCTGGGACCGAATACGAGCAGTACTTC. Protein sequence: CASSYSGTEYEQYF.

The rearrangement joins TRBV19 to TRBJ1-5, with D unresolved. From germline, CDR1 is LNHDA and CDR2 SQIVND (reference sequence). V was trimmed by 3 bases and J by 7 bases, leaving 16 bases between them. This CDR3 region has 15 residues. The CDR3 coding sequence is TGTGCCAGTAGTATGAAAAGGGAAATTTCGCAGCCCCAGCATTTT. Protein product: CASSMKREISQPQHF.

The rearrangement uses TRBV6-5 and TRBJ1-4; 7 nucleotides agree with TRBD1. CDR1 and CDR2 from the germline V gene are MNHEY and SVGAGI. The junction had 10 bases not matched to a gene; V was cut back by 6 bases and J by 6 bases. CDR3 length: 15 residues. In DNA form, the CDR3 reads TGTGCCAGCAGCCCCAAGACAGGGTCATATGAAAAACTGTTTTTT. Translated: CASSPKTGSYEKLFF.

CDR3 protein: CASSFRNTGELFF. The CDR3 bases are TGTGCCAGCAGCTTCAGGAACACCGGGGAGCTGTTTTTT. The chain is built from TRBV7-6 and TRBJ2-2; D is unclear. Deletions cut 3 bases from V and 1 base from J, with 3 bases between. The CDR3 spans 13 residues. Germline loops: CDR1 SGHVS, CDR2 FNYEAQ.

The gene calls are TRBV2 and TRBJ2-7, with D hard to call. Germline assignment: CDR1 SNHLY and CDR2 FYNNEI. The CDR3 runs to 13 residues. Trimming left V 4 bases short and J 3 bases short, with 10 bases between. The CDR3 DNA follows: TGTGCCAGCAGTGCTGTTCTCCGCTACGAGCAGTACTTC. This sequence encodes CASSAVLRYEQYF.